Below, 2 T cell receptor beta chains from the same sample are listed, as sequenced in a study of regulatory T cells in long-lasting Graves disease. HTBI primers from iRepertoire and Arm-PCR of CDR3 regions yielded the TCR beta libraries. Via MiXCR, TCRdb re-called the multiplex PCR reads, giving one row per CDR3 protein. The data hold 600,000 to 850,000 distinct CDR3 sequences, with 30% observed a single time. Time point reported: persistent/refractory GD, antithyroid drugs over 5 years with positive TRAb. Generation of the TCR library employed RNA extracted from PBMCs. The sample was peripheral blood mononuclear cells (PBMCs), taken when the disease was refractory, from a patient treated with antithyroid drugs. These receptors were collected from a female donor with Graves disease.

V and J are TRBV6-2 or TRBV6-3 and TRBJ1-1; D is unclear. V lost 7 bases and J lost 0, with 9 bases in between. The germline V gene encodes CDR1 MNHEY and CDR2 SVGEGT. The CDR3 consists of 13 residues. The CDR3 coding sequence is TGTGCCAGCAATAAGGTAATGAACACTGAAGCTTTCTTT. Protein product: CASNKVMNTEAFF.

Only a few counts were recorded for this clonotype. V usage is TRBV6-9 and J usage is TRBJ2-2; D possibly corresponds to TRBD2 (6 bases). The germline CDR1 and CDR2 sequences are MNHGY and SVAAGI. The V end was cut by 3 bases, the J end by 1 base, with 12 bases between. This CDR3 comprises 16 residues. The CDR3 nucleotides read TGTGCCAGCAGTTACGGAGGGAGGAGGAACACCGGGGAGCTGTTTTTT. This gives the protein CASSYGGRRNTGELFF.